This T cell receptor beta chain was recovered during a study of tumor-infiltrating lymphocytes in glioblastoma multiforme. Whole-study results and caveats: Functional subtype sorting of these T cells was not performed. TCR plus mutation findings rest on a single glioblastoma patient.

There are 12 residues in the CDR3. Looked up from germline, CDR1 is MNHEY and CDR2 is SVGAGI. Trimming pared 5 bases from V and 8 bases from J, leaving 12 bases between. Multiple V-beta primers and a C-beta primer amplified TCRB from RNA. TCRB-specific cDNA synthesis used 0.4 to 0.55 ug of total RNA. One entry per CDR3 protein results from TCRdb running MiXCR on the multiplex PCR reads. The table has roughly 13,000 distinct CDR3 sequences, 60% to 65% seen once. About this clonotype itself: Antigen: not known.

Sequenced input: brain tumor tissue. The J gene is TRBJ1-2, the V gene TRBV6-5; D call uncertain. This TCR came from a male donor with glioblastoma. The CDR3 DNA sequence: TGTGCCAGCAGTCCCGGACCCGGGGGCTACACCTTC. Translated: CASSPGPGGYTF.